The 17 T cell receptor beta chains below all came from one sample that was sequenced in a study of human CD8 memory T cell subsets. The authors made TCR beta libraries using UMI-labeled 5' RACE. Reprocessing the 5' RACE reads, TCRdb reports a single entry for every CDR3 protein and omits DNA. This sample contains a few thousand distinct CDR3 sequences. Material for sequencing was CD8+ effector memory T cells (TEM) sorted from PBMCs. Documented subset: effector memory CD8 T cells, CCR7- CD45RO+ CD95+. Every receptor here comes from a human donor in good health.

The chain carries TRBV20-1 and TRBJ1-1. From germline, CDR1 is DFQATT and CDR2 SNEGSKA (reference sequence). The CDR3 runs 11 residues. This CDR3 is CSATRFTEAFF.

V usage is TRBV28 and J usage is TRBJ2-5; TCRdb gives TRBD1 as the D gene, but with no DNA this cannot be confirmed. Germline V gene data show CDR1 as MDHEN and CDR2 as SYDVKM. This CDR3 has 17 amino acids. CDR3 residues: CASSPPFRAIQKETQYF. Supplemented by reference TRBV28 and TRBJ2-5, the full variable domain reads DVKVTQSSRYLVKRTGEKVFLECVQDMDHENMFWYRQDPGLGLRLIYFSYDVKMKEKGDIPEGYSVSREKKERFSLILESASTNQTSMYLCASSPPFRAIQKETQYFGPGTRLLVL.

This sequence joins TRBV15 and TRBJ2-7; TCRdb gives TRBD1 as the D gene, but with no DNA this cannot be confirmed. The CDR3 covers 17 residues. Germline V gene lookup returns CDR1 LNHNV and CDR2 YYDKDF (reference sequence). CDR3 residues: CATSRGLGGLTRYEQYF. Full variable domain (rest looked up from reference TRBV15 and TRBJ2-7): DAMVIQNPRYQVTQFGKPVTLSCSQTLNHNVMYWYQQKSSQAPKLLFHYYDKDFNNEADTPDNFQSRRPNTSFCFLDIRSPGLGDTAMYLCATSRGLGGLTRYEQYFGPGTRLTVT.

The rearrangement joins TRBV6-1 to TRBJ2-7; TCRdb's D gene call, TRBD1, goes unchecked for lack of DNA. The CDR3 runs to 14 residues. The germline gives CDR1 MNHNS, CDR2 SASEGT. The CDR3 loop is CASSQGTGTSEQYF.

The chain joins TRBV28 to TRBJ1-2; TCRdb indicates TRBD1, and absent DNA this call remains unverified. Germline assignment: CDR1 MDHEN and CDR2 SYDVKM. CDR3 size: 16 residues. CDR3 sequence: CASSMRTGGSNYGYTF.

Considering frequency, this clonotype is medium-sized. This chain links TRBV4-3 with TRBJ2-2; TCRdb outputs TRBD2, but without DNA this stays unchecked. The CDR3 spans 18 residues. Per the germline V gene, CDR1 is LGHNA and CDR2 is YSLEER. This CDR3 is CASSQDELAGRREGALFF.

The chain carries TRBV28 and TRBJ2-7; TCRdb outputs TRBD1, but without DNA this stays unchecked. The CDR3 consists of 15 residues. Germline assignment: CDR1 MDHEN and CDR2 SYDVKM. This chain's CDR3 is CATKQPGQNNYEQYF. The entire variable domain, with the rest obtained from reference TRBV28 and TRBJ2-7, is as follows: DVKVTQSSRYLVKRTGEKVFLECVQDMDHENMFWYRQDPGLGLRLIYFSYDVKMKEKGDIPEGYSVSREKKERFSLILESASTNQTSMYLCATKQPGQNNYEQYFGPGTRLTVT.

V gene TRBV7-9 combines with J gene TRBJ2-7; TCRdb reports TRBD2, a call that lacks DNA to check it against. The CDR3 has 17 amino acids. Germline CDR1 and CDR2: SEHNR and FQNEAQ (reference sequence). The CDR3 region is CASSLATLGLAGSEQYF.

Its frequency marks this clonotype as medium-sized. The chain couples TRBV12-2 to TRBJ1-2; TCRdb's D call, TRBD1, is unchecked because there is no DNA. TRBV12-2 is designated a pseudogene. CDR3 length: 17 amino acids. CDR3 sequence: CASRLVLPGHLNYGYTF.

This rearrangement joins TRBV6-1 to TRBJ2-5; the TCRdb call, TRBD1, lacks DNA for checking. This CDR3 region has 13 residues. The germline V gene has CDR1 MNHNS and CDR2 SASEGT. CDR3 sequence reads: CASSEGDPGTQYF.

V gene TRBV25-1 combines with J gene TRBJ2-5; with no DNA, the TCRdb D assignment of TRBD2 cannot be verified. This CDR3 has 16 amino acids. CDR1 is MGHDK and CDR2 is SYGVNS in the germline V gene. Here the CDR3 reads CASSEYQTGPQETQYF.

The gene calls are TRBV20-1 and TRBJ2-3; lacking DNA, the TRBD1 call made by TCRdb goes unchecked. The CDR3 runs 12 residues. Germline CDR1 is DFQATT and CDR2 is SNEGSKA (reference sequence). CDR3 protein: CSVWGPTDTQYF.

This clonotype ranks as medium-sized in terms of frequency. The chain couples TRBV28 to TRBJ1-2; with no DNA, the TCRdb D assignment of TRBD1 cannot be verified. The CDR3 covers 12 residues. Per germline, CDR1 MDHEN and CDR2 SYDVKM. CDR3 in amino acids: CASTWGSYGYTF.

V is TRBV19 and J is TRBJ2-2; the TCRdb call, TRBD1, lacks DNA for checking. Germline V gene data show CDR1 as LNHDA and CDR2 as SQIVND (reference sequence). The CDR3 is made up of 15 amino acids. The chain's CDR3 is CASSPIGTDVGELFF. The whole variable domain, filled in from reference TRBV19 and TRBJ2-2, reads DGGITQSPKYLFRKEGQNVTLSCEQNLNHDAMYWYRQDPGQGLRLIYYSQIVNDFQKGDIAEGYSVSREKKESFPLTVTSAQKNPTAFYLCASSPIGTDVGELFFGEGSRLTVL.

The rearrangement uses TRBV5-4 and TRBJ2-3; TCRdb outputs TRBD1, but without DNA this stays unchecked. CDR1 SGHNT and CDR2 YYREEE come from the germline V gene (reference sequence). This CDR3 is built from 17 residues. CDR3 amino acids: CASSSDLAGVYTDTQYF.

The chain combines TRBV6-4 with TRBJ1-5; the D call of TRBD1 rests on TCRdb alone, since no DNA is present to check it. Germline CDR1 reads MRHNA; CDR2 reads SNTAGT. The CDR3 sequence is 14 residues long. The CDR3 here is CASSESGGNQPQHF.

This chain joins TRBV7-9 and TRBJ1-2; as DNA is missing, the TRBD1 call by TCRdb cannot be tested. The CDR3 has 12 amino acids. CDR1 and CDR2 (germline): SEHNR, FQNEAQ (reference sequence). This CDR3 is CASRGGLGGYTF.